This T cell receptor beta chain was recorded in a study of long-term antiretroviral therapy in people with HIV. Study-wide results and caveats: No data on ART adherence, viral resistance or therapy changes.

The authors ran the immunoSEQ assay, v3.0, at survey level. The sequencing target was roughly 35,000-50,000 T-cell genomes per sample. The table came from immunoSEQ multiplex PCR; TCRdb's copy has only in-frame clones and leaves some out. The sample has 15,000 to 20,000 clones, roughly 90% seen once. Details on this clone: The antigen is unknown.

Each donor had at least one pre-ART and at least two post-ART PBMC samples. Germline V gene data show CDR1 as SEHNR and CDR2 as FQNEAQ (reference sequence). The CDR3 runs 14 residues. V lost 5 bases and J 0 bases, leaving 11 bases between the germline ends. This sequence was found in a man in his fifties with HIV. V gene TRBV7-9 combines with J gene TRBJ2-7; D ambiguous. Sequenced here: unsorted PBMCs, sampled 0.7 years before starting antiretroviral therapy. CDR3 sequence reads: CASSQSGRSYEQYF. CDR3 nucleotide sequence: TGTGCCAGCAGCCAATCGGGTCGCTCCTACGAGCAGTACTTC.